This entry features one TCR beta chain sequence. What it binds is unknown. This CDR3 region has 13 residues. V lost 3 bases and J 5 bases, leaving 11 bases between the germline ends. CDR1 and CDR2 from the germline V gene are MDHEN and SYDVKM. The data were taken from a study of graft-versus-host responses after intestinal transplantation. Method: immunoSEQ multiplex PCR; TCRdb's copy keeps in-frame clones and lacks some. Of 35,000 to 50,000 clones listed, roughly 96% are singletons. This receptor was identified in a human donor who was the organ donor for an intestinal transplant. The V and J genes are TRBV28 and TRBJ2-7; D gene uncertain. Sample: unstimulated CD8+ T cells sorted from spleen or lymph node cells, taken before transplant. CDR3 DNA sequence: TGTGCCAGCAGTTTTCGCCCGTCCAACGAGCAGTACTTC. It specifies CASSFRPSNEQYF. Looking up the rest from reference TRBV28 and TRBJ2-7 gives the full variable domain: DVKVTQSSRYLVKRTGEKVFLECVQDMDHENMFWYRQDPGLGLRLIYFSYDVKMKEKGDIPEGYSVSREKKERFSLILESASTNQTSMYLCASSFRPSNEQYFGPGTRLTVT.